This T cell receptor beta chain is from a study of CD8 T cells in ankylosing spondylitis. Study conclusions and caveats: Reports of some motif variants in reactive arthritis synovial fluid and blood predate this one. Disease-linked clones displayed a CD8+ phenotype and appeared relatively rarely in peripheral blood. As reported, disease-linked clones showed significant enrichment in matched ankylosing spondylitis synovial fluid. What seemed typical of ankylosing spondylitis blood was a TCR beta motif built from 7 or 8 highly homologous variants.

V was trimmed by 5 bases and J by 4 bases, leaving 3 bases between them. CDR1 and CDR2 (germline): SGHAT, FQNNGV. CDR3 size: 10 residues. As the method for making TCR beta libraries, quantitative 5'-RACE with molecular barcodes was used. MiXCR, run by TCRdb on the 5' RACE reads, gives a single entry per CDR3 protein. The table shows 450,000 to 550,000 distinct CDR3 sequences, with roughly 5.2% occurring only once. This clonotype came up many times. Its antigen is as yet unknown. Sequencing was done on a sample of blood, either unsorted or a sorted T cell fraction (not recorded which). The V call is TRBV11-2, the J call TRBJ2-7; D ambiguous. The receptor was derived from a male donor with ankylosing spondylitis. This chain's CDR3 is CASSAYEQYF. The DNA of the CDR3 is TGTGCCAGCAGCGCGTACGAGCAGTACTTC.